The next 3 T cell receptor beta chains were all read from a single sample in a study of T cell clonotyping in hematopoietic cell transplantation. Clones were read by immunoSEQ multiplex PCR, and TCRdb kept only the in-frame ones, dropping some. The sample gives around 9,800 clones, 89% of which show up once; around 40% is in the top ten. The material was PBMCs, obtained 180 days after allogeneic stem cell transplant. The receptors were sampled from a male patient over 55 who had an allogeneic stem cell transplant from an unrelated donor, so the T cells may come from the graft donor. Some clones in this sample may be carry-over from other donors' samples.

The chain joins TRBV4-3 to TRBJ2-7; the D gene is possibly TRBD2 (6 bases). The CDR3 runs 17 residues. Germline V gene sequence: CDR1 LGHNA, CDR2 YSLEER. With 0 bases removed from V and 6 bases from J, the gap between germline ends came to 21 bases. CDR3 nucleotide sequence: TGCGCCAGCAGCCAAGATGCTGGGTCAGGGACTTTGAGCGAGCAGTACTTC. It codes for CASSQDAGSGTLSEQYF.

The chain employs TRBV19 and TRBJ1-5; TRBD1 might be the D (6 bases). This CDR3 has 16 amino acids. The V gene lost 6 bases and the J gene lost 1 base, with 16 bases spanning the gap. Germline lookup yields CDR1 LNHDA and CDR2 SQIVND (reference sequence). CDR3 coding DNA: TGTGCCAGTAGATGGGAAGGGACACAGAGCAATCAGCCCCAGCATTTT. Translated, it gives CASRWEGTQSNQPQHF.

The chain employs TRBV4-3 and TRBJ1-1, with 9 nucleotides matching TRBD1. Trimming cost V 3 bases and J 6 bases; bases outside gene matches: 2. CDR1 LGHNA and CDR2 YSLEER come from the germline V gene. The CDR3 extends over 13 amino acids. CDR3 loop: CASSHYRGPEAFF. The CDR3 nucleotides are TGCGCCAGCAGCCACTACAGGGGGCCTGAAGCTTTCTTT.